The clone carrying this T cell receptor beta chain has just a few counts. Its specificity is unknown. This CDR3 has 13 residues. V was pared by 8 bases and J by 2 bases, with 5 bases of the junction left unmatched. Germline CDR1 is GTSNPN and CDR2 is SVGIG (reference sequence). RNA transcripts yielded amplified TCR beta CDR3 regions. The primer set for the first-round RT-PCR of the TCR CDR3 was HTBI. TCRdb redid the calling of the multiplex PCR reads with MiXCR, one entry per CDR3 protein. The sample has approximately 420,000 distinct CDR3 sequences, approximately 15% seen once. The data belong to a study of T cells in Graves' hyperthyroidism and ophthalmopathy. Looking at the study overall: Prior to any treatment, at the point of initial diagnosis, peripheral blood was collected.

Together with thyroid ultrasound, orbital computed tomography, serum thyroxine and TRAb, clinical symptoms were used for diagnoses. The study's findings and limits: Among thyroid clonotypes expanded above 0.001, most also appeared in blood.

Sequenced material: blood. The receptor comes from a woman aged 18-29 years with Graves' hyperthyroidism. The chain links TRBV30 to TRBJ2-7; 11 positions agree with TRBD1. This CDR3 is CAGKDRGPYEQYF. CDR3 bases: TGTGCCGGGAAGGACAGGGGGCCCTACGAGCAGTACTTC.